These 30 T cell receptor beta chains were sequenced from one sample in a study of T cell responses to AZD1222 COVID-19 vaccine. TCRdb keeps only in-frame clones here, not all; method: immunoSEQ multiplex PCR. The sample lists around 160,000 clones, roughly 94% seen once, with roughly 5.6% in the top ten. The sequencing here drew on peripheral blood, taken 28 days after the second AZD1222 dose. These receptors originate from an adult who received the AZD1222 COVID-19 vaccine.

This sequence joins TRBV19 and TRBJ2-1; 12 bases align to TRBD2. This CDR3 has 17 amino acids. The germline V gene encodes CDR1 LNHDA and CDR2 SQIVND (reference sequence). J was trimmed by 7 bases and V by 0 bases; bases with no gene match: 7. The chain's CDR3 is CASSIESLAGGRNEQFF. The CDR3, as DNA: TGTGCCAGTAGTATAGAAAGCCTAGCGGGAGGGCGTAATGAGCAGTTCTTC.

The J gene is TRBJ1-5, the V gene TRBV19, with TRBD1 as a possible D gene (5 bases). Germline V gives CDR1 LNHDA, CDR2 SQIVND (reference sequence). The CDR3 loop spans 15 amino acids. The V end lost 4 bases, the J end lost 3 bases, and 13 bases lay between the germline ends. The CDR3 bases are TGTGCCAGTAGTACCTCACCGGGACTCAATCAGCCCCAGCATTTT. This encodes CASSTSPGLNQPQHF.

This clone was picked up one time. Written as DNA, the CDR3 is TGCGCCAGCAGCTCCGATGGAGACCCCTACGAGCAGTACTTC. This gives the protein CASSSDGDPYEQYF. The chain links TRBV5-1 to TRBJ2-7, with no clear D. The V and J ends lost 3 bases and 2 bases respectively, with 12 bases between them. This CDR3 contains 14 residues. Germline values: CDR1 SGHRS, CDR2 YFSETQ.

The rearrangement uses TRBV6-6 and TRBJ1-5; possibly TRBD1 for D (5 bases). Per the germline V gene, CDR1 is MNHNY and CDR2 is SVGAGI (reference sequence). Trimming took off 2 bases at V and 4 bases at J, with 12 bases between the two ends. This CDR3 has 15 amino acids. As DNA, the CDR3 is TGTGCCAGCAGTTACCTCCCGGGGGAGAATCAGCCCCAGCATTTT. The encoded protein is CASSYLPGENQPQHF.

The rearrangement uses TRBV12-3 or TRBV12-4 and TRBJ2-3; no reliable D call. Trimming left V 4 bases short and J 2 bases short, with 1 base between. There are 11 residues in the CDR3. The CDR3 coding sequence is TGTGCCAGCAGTTACACAGATACGCAGTATTTT. Protein sequence: CASSYTDTQYF.

The chain joins TRBV19 to TRBJ1-6, with D maybe TRBD1 (6 bases). The V end lost 2 bases, the J end lost 0 bases, and 11 bases lay between the germline ends. The CDR3 runs 17 residues. CDR1 LNHDA and CDR2 SQIVND come from the germline V gene (reference sequence). CDR3 protein: CASSILGGRSYNSPLHF. Here the CDR3 DNA reads TGTGCCAGTAGTATATTGGGGGGCCGCTCCTATAATTCACCCCTCCACTTT.

The chain is built from TRBV11-2 and TRBJ2-5, with 9 nucleotides matching TRBD2. This CDR3 has 18 residues. The germline gives CDR1 SGHAT, CDR2 FQNNGV. With V trimmed by 4 bases and J by 0 bases, 12 bases remained unmatched. The CDR3 loop is CASSSPPTSGPYQETQYF. The CDR3 DNA sequence: TGTGCCAGCAGCTCCCCCCCGACTAGCGGTCCGTACCAAGAGACCCAGTACTTC. The full variable domain, rest sourced from reference TRBV11-2 and TRBJ2-5, is EAGVAQSPRYKIIEKRQSVAFWCNPISGHATLYWYQQILGQGPKLLIQFQNNGVVDDSQLPKDRFSAERLKGVDSTLKIQPAKLEDSAVYLCASSSPPTSGPYQETQYFGPGTRLLVL.

The V call is TRBV2, the J call TRBJ1-2, with D possibly being TRBD1 (5 bases). V lost 2 bases and J lost 8, with 21 bases in between. This CDR3 has 16 amino acids. Germline V lookup: CDR1 SNHLY, CDR2 FYNNEI. As DNA, the CDR3 is TGTGCCAGCAGTGAATGGGGGGGGACGGCGATGGTCGGCTACACCTTC. It translates to CASSEWGGTAMVGYTF.

The rearrangement uses TRBV3-1 (or the pseudogene TRBV3-2) and TRBJ1-2, with a tentative D call TRBD1 (6 bases). Germline CDR1 is LGHDT and CDR2 is YNNKEL (reference sequence). Trimming stripped 4 bases from V and 3 bases from J, with 6 bases between. The CDR3 totals 12 residues. CDR3 residues: CASSRTDYGYTF. In nucleotides, the CDR3 is TGTGCCAGCAGCCGGACAGACTATGGCTACACCTTC.

The chain recombines TRBV7-3 with TRBJ2-5; possible D gene TRBD1, 5 bases. Deletions cut 2 bases from V and 2 bases from J, with 12 bases between. The CDR3 runs 15 residues. Germline values: CDR1 SGHTA, CDR2 FQGTGA. The CDR3 DNA is TGTGCCAGCAGCTTAGCAGGGATACTACAAGAGACCCAGTACTTC. It codes for CASSLAGILQETQYF.

V gene TRBV5-1 combines with J gene TRBJ1-2, with D possibly TRBD1 on 5 matching bases. CDR1 and CDR2 (germline): SGHRS, YFSETQ. V lost 5 bases, J lost 8 bases, and 10 bases lay in between. The CDR3 length is 11 residues. CDR3 residues: CASRSQGGYTF. The CDR3, as DNA: TGCGCCAGCAGATCGCAGGGAGGCTACACCTTC.

In nucleotides, the CDR3 is TGTGCCAGCAGGACAAGCGGGGCAGGGGCCTACGAGCAGTACTTC. It translates to CASRTSGAGAYEQYF. V is TRBV6-5 and J is TRBJ2-7; TRBD2 is a possible D gene (7 bases). Germline V gives CDR1 MNHEY, CDR2 SVGAGI. The V and J ends lost 6 bases and 2 bases respectively, with 17 bases between them. The length of the CDR3 is 15 residues.

The J gene is TRBJ2-7, the V gene TRBV6-5; TRBD1 matches at 8 bases. CDR3 length: 14 residues. The ends lost 4 bases at V and 2 bases at J; junction bases unmatched: 4. The germline V gene has CDR1 MNHEY and CDR2 SVGAGI. The CDR3 region is CASSSDRGPYEQYF. CDR3 coding DNA: TGTGCCAGCAGTTCAGACAGGGGACCCTACGAGCAGTACTTC.

This chain links TRBV6-1 with TRBJ1-5; D is unclear. Trimming pared 3 bases from V and 4 bases from J, leaving 7 bases between. CDR3 length equals 13 residues. Germline V gives CDR1 MNHNS, CDR2 SASEGT. The CDR3: CASSDTRNQPQHF. The CDR3 DNA is TGTGCCAGCAGTGATACCAGAAATCAGCCCCAGCATTTT.

The chain joins TRBV19 to TRBJ1-5; tentative D call: TRBD1 (5 bases). This CDR3 has 14 amino acids. Germline values: CDR1 LNHDA, CDR2 SQIVND (reference sequence). The V gene lost 4 bases and the J gene lost 1 base, with 8 bases spanning the gap. Here the CDR3 DNA reads TGTGCCAGTAGTAGGAGGGGAAGCAATCAGCCCCAGCATTTT. Residues: CASSRRGSNQPQHF.

This chain connects TRBV6-6 to TRBJ1-1; the D is unclear. This CDR3 contains 12 residues. The V end lost 6 bases, the J end lost 3 bases, and 8 bases lay between the germline ends. Germline-derived CDR1 and CDR2 are MNHNY and SVGAGI (reference sequence). As DNA, the CDR3 is TGTGCCAGCAGCGCCGACTACACTGAAGCTTTCTTT. It yields the protein CASSADYTEAFF.

V and J are TRBV9 and TRBJ1-6, with D perhaps TRBD1 (5 bases). V dropped 4 bases and J dropped 0 bases, with 11 bases sitting between them. Germline CDR1 SGDLS, CDR2 YYNGEE. This CDR3 contains 16 residues. DNA of the CDR3: TGTGCCAGCAGCCCAAGACAGAGCTCCTATAATTCACCCCTCCACTTT. It specifies CASSPRQSSYNSPLHF.

The rearrangement joins TRBV24-1 to TRBJ1-2; tentative D call: TRBD1 (6 bases). The germline V gene has CDR1 KGHDR and CDR2 SFDVKD. The length of the CDR3 is 14 residues. With 0 bases removed from V and 2 bases from J, the gap between germline ends came to 6 bases. The CDR3 region is CATSDLDRNYGYTF. In DNA form, the CDR3 reads TGTGCCACCAGTGATTTGGACAGGAACTATGGCTACACCTTC.

This chain links TRBV14 with TRBJ1-1; D ambiguous. Trimming took off 5 bases at V and 3 bases at J, with 13 bases between the two ends. The CDR3 is made up of 14 amino acids. CDR1 is SGHDN, CDR2 FVKESK, per germline. In nucleotides, the CDR3 is TGTGCCAGCAGCTCCGGGAGCGTGGACACTGAAGCTTTCTTT. It yields the protein CASSSGSVDTEAFF.

The V and J genes are TRBV27 and TRBJ2-5; D might be TRBD1 (7 bases). Germline CDR1 and CDR2: MNHEY and SMNVEV (reference sequence). This CDR3 is built from 14 residues. V was shortened by 6 bases and J by 1 base, with 12 bases between the two germline ends. CDR3 nucleotides: TGTGCCAGCAGACCAGGGGGGCCCCAAGAGACCCAGTACTTC. Its protein product is CASRPGGPQETQYF.

The chain couples TRBV7-8 to TRBJ2-7; 10 bases align to TRBD2. Germline V gene sequence: CDR1 SGHVS, CDR2 FQNEAQ. The J segment lost 9 bases and the V segment lost 3 bases, leaving 11 bases of the junction unmatched. The CDR3 totals 15 residues. CDR3: CASSLGLAISTGQYF. CDR3 bases: TGTGCCAGCAGCTTGGGACTAGCGATATCAACAGGGCAGTACTTC.

The chain uses TRBV12-5 and TRBJ1-1, with unresolved D. V gave up 2 bases and J gave up 1 base, with 8 bases separating them. Germline-derived CDR1 and CDR2 are LGHNT and FRNRAP. The CDR3 extends over 14 amino acids. The DNA for the CDR3 is TGTGCTAGTGGTTTGACGGCAGCGAACACTGAAGCTTTCTTT. It specifies CASGLTAANTEAFF. Together with reference TRBV12-5 and TRBJ1-1, the CDR3 gives the full variable domain: DARVTQTPRHKVTEMGQEVTMRCQPILGHNTVFWYRQTMMQGLELLAYFRNRAPLDDSGMPKDRFSAEMPDATLATLKIQPSEPRDSAVYFCASGLTAANTEAFFGQGTRLTVV.

The chain is built from TRBV4-1 and TRBJ2-6; D uncertain. Germline CDR1 MGHRA, CDR2 YSYEKL. The length of the CDR3 is 15 residues. The V end lost 0 bases, the J end lost 4 bases, and 7 bases lay between the germline ends. CDR3 coding DNA: TGCGCCAGCAGCCAAGAAGGGTTCGGGGCCAACGTCCTGACTTTC. It is translated as CASSQEGFGANVLTF.

The chain is built from TRBV18 and TRBJ2-5; 15 bases line up with TRBD2. Germline CDR1 reads KGHSH; CDR2 reads LQKENI. The CDR3 has 16 residues. V shed 3 bases and J 1 base; nucleotides not matched to a gene: 0. In nucleotides, the CDR3 is TGTGCCAGCTCACCGGGACTAGCGGGAGGCCAAGAGACCCAGTACTTC. Residues: CASSPGLAGGQETQYF.

The chain recombines TRBV7-2 with TRBJ1-5; no reliable D call. The CDR3 loop spans 16 amino acids. In germline, CDR1 is SGHTA, CDR2 FQGNSA. Between the trimmed V and J ends, which lost 0 bases and 4 bases, there was a span of 13 bases. CDR3 nucleotides: TGTGCCAGCAGCTTAGCGCTGACGGCGATAAATCAGCCCCAGCATTTT. Its translation is CASSLALTAINQPQHF.

The V call is TRBV7-9, the J call TRBJ2-3; D is undetermined. V lost 5 bases, J lost 3 bases, and 12 bases lay in between. Germline CDR1 SEHNR, CDR2 FQNEAQ (reference sequence). CDR3 length: 14 residues. The CDR3 here is CASSDADLTDTQYF. The DNA of the CDR3 is TGTGCCAGCAGCGATGCAGACCTGACAGATACGCAGTATTTT.

The V gene is TRBV7-2, the J gene TRBJ2-5; D is unclear. V lost 6 bases, J lost 5 bases, and 13 bases lay in between. The V gene's germline CDR1 is SGHTA and CDR2 FQGNSA. CDR3 length equals 13 residues. The CDR3 DNA follows: TGTGCCAGCAGTCCCGGTCCTGGGGAGACCCAGTACTTC. This translates into CASSPGPGETQYF.

This chain uses TRBV27 with TRBJ2-6; no definite D call. Germline CDR1 and CDR2: MNHEY and SMNVEV (reference sequence). Trimming removed 6 bases at V and 0 bases at J, with 6 bases between. This CDR3 spans 14 amino acids. The CDR3: CASRARSGANVLTF. The CDR3, as DNA: TGTGCCAGCAGGGCTCGCTCTGGGGCCAACGTCCTGACTTTC. Looking up the rest from reference TRBV27 and TRBJ2-6 gives the full variable domain: EAQVTQNPRYLITVTGKKLTVTCSQNMNHEYMSWYRQDPGLGLRQIYYSMNVEVTDKGDVPEGYKVSRKEKRNFPLILESPSPNQTSLYFCASRARSGANVLTFGAGSRLTVL.

This clone has only a few counts. The V call is TRBV7-2, the J call TRBJ1-1; unclear D gene. The germline V gene has CDR1 SGHTA and CDR2 FQGNSA. The CDR3 runs 18 residues. The ends were cut back, 1 base at V and 2 bases at J, with 20 bases in the middle. CDR3 loop: CASSLVDVRPPRNTEAFF. The CDR3 nucleotides read TGTGCCAGCAGCTTAGTTGACGTGAGACCCCCCAGAAACACTGAAGCTTTCTTT. The complete variable domain, with remaining parts taken from reference TRBV7-2 and TRBJ1-1, reads GAGVSQSPSNKVTEKGKDVELRCDPISGHTALYWYRQSLGQGLEFLIYFQGNSAPDKSGLPSDRFSAERTGGSVSTLTIQRTQQEDSAVYLCASSLVDVRPPRNTEAFFGQGTRLTVV.

J is TRBJ1-2 and V is TRBV27, with 7 bases lining up with TRBD1. Losses at the gene ends were 5 bases for V and 4 bases for J; bases not matched to a gene: 10. CDR3 length: 15 amino acids. The germline CDR1 and CDR2 sequences are MNHEY and SMNVEV (reference sequence). As DNA, the CDR3 is TGTGCCAGCAGTCCCCGGGGACAGTTAACCTATGGCTACACCTTC. It yields the protein CASSPRGQLTYGYTF.